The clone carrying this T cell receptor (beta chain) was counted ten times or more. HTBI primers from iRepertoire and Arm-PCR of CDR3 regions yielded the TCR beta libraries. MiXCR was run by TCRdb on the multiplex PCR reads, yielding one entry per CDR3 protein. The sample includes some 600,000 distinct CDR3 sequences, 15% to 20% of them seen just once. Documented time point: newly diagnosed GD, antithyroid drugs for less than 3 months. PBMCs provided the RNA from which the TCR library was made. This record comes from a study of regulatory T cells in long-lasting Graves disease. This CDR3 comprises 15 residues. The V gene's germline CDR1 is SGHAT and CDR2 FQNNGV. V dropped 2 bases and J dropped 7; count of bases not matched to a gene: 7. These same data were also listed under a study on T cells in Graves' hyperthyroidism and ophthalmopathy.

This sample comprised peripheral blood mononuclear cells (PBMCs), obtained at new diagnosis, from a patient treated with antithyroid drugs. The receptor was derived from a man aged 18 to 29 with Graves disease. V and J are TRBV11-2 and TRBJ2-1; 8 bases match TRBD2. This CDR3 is CASSLLAGQGNEQFF. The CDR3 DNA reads TGTGCCAGCAGCTTATTAGCGGGGCAAGGGAATGAGCAGTTCTTC.